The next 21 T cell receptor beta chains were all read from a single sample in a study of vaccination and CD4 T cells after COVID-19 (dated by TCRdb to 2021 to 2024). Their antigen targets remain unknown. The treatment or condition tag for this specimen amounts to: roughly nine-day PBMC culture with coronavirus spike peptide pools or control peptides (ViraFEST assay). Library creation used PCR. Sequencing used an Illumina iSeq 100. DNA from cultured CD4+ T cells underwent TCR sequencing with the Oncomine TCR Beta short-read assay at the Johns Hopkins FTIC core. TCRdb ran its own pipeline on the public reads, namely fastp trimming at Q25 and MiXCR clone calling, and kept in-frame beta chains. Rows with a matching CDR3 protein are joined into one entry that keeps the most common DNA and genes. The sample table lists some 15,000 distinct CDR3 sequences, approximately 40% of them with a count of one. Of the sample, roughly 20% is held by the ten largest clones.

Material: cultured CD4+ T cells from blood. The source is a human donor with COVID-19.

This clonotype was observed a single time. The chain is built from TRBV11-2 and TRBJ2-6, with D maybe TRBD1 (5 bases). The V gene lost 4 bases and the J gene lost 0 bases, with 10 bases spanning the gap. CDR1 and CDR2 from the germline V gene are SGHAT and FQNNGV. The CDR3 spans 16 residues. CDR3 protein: CASSSDSFSGANVLTF. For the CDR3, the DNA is TGTGCCAGCAGCTCAGACAGCTTCTCTGGGGCCAACGTCCTGACTTTC.

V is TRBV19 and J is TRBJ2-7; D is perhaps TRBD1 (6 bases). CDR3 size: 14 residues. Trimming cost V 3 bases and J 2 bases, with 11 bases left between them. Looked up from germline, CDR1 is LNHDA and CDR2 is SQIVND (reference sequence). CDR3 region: CASSMGTMTYEQYF. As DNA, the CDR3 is TGTGCCAGTAGTATGGGGACAATGACCTACGAGCAGTACTTC.

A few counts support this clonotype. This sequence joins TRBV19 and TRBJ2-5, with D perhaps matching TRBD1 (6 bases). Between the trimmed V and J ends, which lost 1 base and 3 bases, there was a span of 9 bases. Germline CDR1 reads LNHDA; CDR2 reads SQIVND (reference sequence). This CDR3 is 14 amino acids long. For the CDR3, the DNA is TGTGCCAGTAGTATAGGACAGGTTAAAGAGACCCAGTACTTC. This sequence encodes CASSIGQVKETQYF.

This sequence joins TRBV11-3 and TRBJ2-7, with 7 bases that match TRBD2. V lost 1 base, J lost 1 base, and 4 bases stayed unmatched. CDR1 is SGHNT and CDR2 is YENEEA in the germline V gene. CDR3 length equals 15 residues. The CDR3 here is CASSLGPGGSYEQYF. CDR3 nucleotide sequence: TGTGCCAGCAGCTTAGGACCCGGGGGGTCCTACGAGCAGTACTTC.

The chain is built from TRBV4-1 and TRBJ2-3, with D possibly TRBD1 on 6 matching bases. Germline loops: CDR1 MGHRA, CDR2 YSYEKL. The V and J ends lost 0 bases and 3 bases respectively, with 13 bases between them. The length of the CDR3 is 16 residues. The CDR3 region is CASSQDSPGTTDTQYF. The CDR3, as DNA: TGCGCCAGCAGCCAAGATTCTCCAGGGACAACAGATACGCAGTATTTT.

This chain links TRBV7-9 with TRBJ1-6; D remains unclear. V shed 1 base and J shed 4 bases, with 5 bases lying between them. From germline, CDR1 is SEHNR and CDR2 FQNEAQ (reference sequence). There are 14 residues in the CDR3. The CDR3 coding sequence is TGTGCCAGCAGCTTAGAACAGTATAATTCACCCCTCCACTTT. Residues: CASSLEQYNSPLHF.

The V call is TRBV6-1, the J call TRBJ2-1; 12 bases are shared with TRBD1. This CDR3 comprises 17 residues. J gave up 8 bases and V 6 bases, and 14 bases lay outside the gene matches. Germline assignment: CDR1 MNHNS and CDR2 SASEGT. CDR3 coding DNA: TGTGCCAGCAGCCCCGGGACAGGGGGCCGGACTAGTCATGAGCAGTTCTTC. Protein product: CASSPGTGGRTSHEQFF.

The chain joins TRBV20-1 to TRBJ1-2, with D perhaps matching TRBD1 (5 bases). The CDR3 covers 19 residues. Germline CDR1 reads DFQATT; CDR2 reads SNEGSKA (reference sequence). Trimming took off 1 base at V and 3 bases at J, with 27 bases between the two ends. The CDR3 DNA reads TGCAGTGCTAGAGGGACCTCGGGGGGTAAATCAGCCTTTGACTATGGCTACACCTTC. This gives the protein CSARGTSGGKSAFDYGYTF.

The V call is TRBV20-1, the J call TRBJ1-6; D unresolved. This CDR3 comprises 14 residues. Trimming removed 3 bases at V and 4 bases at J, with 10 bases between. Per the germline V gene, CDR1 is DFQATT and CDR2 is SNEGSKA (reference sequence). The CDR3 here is CSASTVEYNSPLHF. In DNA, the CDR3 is TGCAGTGCTAGCACCGTTGAGTATAATTCACCCCTCCACTTT.

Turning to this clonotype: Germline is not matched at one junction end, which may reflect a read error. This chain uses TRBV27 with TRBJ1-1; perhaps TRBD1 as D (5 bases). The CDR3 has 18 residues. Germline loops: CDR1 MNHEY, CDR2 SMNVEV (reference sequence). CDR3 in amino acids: CASRKTSYRNFMNTEVFF. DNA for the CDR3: TGTGCCAGCAGAAAAACTTCGTACAGGAACTTCATGAACACTGAAGTTTTCTTT.

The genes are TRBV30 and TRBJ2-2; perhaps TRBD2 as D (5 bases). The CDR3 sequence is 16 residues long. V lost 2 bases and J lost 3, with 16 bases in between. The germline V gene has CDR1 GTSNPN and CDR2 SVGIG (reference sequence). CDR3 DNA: TGTGCCTGGAGTACCCGGTTGCCGAGGGACACCGGGGAGCTGTTTTTT. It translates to CAWSTRLPRDTGELFF. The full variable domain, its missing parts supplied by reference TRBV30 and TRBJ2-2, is SQTIHQWPATLVQPVGSPLSLECTVEGTSNPNLYWYRQAAGRGLQLLFYSVGIGQISSEVPQNLSASRPQDRQFILSSKKLLLSDSGFYLCAWSTRLPRDTGELFFGEGSRLTVL.

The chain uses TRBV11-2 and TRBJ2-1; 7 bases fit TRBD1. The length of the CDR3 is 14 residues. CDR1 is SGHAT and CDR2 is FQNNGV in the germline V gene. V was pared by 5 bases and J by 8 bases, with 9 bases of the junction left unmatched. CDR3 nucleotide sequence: TGTGCCAGCAGCACCCAACAGGGGACCGATGAGCAGTTCTTC. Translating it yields CASSTQQGTDEQFF.

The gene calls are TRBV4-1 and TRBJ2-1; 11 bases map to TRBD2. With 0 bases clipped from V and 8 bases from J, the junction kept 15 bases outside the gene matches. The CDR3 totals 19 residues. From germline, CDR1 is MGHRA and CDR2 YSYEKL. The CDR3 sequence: CASSQDYGSGGARSDEQFF. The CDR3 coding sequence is TGCGCCAGCAGCCAAGATTACGGTAGCGGGGGGGCGAGGAGCGATGAGCAGTTCTTC.

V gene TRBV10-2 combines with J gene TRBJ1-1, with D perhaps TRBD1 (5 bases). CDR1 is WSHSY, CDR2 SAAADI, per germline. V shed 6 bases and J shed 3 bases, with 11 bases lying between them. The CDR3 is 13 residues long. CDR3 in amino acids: CASSAGTDTEAFF. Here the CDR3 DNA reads TGCGCCAGCAGCGCCGGGACGGACACTGAAGCTTTCTTT.

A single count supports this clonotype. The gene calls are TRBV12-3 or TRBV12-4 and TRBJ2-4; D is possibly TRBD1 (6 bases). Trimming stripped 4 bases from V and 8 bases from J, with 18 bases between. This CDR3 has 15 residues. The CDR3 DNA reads TGTGCCAGCAGTTCGGACAGCGGCACGATGGACATTCAGTACTTC. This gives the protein CASSSDSGTMDIQYF.

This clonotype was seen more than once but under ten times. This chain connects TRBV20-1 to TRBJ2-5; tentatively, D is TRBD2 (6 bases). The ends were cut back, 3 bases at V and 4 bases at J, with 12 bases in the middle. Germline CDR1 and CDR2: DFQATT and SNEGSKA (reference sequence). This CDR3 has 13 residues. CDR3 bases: TGCAGTGCTAGCCCCCTAGCGAGAGAGACCCAGTACTTC. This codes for CSASPLARETQYF.

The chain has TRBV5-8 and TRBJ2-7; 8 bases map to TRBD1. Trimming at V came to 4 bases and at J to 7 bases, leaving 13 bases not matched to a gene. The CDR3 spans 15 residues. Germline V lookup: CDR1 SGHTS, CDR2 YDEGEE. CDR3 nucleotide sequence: TGTGCCAGCAGCCTAAGACAGGGGACGGGACGGGAGCAGTACTTC. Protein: CASSLRQGTGREQYF.

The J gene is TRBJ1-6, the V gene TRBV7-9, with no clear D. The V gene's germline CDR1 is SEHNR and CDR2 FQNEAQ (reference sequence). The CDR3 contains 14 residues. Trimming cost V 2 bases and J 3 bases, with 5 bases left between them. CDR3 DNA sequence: TGTGCCAGCAGCTTAAACGGCTATAATTCACCCCTCCACTTT. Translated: CASSLNGYNSPLHF.

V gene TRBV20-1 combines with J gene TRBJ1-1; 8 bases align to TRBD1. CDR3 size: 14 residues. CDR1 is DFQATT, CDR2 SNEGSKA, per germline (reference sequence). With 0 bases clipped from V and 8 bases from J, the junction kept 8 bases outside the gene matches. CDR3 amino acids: CSARDPGGWSEAFF. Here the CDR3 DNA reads TGCAGTGCTAGAGATCCAGGGGGCTGGTCCGAAGCTTTCTTT.

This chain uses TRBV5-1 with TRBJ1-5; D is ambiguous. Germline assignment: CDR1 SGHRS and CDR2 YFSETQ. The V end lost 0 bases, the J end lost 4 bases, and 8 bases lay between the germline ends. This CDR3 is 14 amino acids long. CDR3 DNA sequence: TGCGCCAGCAGCTTGGTTCCAGGAAATCAGCCCCAGCATTTT. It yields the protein CASSLVPGNQPQHF.

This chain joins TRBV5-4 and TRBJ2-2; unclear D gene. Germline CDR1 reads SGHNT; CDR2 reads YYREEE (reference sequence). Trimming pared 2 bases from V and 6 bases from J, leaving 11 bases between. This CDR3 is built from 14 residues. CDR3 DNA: TGTGCCAGCAGCTTTGGTTTGGGTTCCGGGGAGCTGTTTTTT. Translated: CASSFGLGSGELFF.